Shown below are 3 T cell receptor beta chains from a single sample sequenced in a study of Ad26.COV2.S vaccination and SARS-CoV-2 variants. Treatment reported: some 20 received Ad26.COV2.S at low or high dose, single or two shots; 5 received placebo; per-sample allocation not given. Day 63 after the first vaccine or placebo injection was the time point for sampling. Clones were read by immunoSEQ multiplex PCR, and TCRdb kept only the in-frame ones, dropping some. Altogether 200,000 to 300,000 clones are present, 88% being singletons, with the ten largest covering about 10%. The sample consisted of peripheral blood, taken in a trial of Ad26.COV2.S vaccine versus placebo. The receptors originated from a person aged 18 to 59 who received the Ad26.COV2.S COVID-19 vaccine or a placebo.

V is TRBV5-1 and J is TRBJ1-3; D gene ambiguous. V lost 2 bases, J lost 0 bases, and 12 bases lay in between. This CDR3 comprises 16 residues. Germline values: CDR1 SGHRS, CDR2 YFSETQ. The CDR3: CASSFSSSDSGNTIYF. In DNA form, the CDR3 reads TGCGCCAGCAGCTTCTCGAGCAGCGACTCTGGAAACACCATATATTTT.

This clone was recorded once. V usage is TRBV5-8 and J usage is TRBJ1-1, with D maybe TRBD1 (6 bases). There are 13 residues in the CDR3. The V end lost 5 bases, the J end lost 7 bases, and 15 bases lay between the germline ends. Germline V gene data show CDR1 as SGHTS and CDR2 as YDEGEE. Here the CDR3 DNA reads TGTGCCAGCAGATCGAGGGGGGCGGGTGAAGCTTTCTTT. Protein product: CASRSRGAGEAFF. The full variable domain, in which reference TRBV5-8 and TRBJ1-1 provide the parts outside the CDR3, is EAGVTQSPTHLIKTRGQQATLRCSPISGHTSVYWYQQALGLGLQFLLWYDEGEERNRGNFPPRFSGRQFPNYSSELNVNALELEDSALYLCASRSRGAGEAFFGQGTRLTVV.

This clone was counted a single time. The chain employs TRBV4-1 and TRBJ1-1; perhaps TRBD1 as D (5 bases). This CDR3 comprises 16 residues. The V end lost 2 bases, the J end lost 2 bases, and 15 bases lay between the germline ends. CDR1 and CDR2 from the germline V gene are MGHRA and YSYEKL. CDR3: CASSQQPGTSNTEAFF. The CDR3, as DNA: TGCGCCAGCAGCCAACAACCTGGGACGTCAAACACTGAAGCTTTCTTT.